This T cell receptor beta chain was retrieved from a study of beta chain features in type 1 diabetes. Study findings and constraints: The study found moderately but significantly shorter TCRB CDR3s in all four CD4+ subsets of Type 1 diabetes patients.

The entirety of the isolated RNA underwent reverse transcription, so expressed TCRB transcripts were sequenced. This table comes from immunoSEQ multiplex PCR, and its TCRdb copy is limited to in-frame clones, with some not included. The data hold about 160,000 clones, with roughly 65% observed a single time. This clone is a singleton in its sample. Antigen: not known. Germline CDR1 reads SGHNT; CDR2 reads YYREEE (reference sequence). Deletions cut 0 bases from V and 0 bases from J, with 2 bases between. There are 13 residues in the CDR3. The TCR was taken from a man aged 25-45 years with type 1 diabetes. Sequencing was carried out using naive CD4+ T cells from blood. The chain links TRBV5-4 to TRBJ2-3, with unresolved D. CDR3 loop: CASSLVSTDTQYF. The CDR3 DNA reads TGTGCCAGCAGCTTGGTTAGCACAGATACGCAGTATTTT.